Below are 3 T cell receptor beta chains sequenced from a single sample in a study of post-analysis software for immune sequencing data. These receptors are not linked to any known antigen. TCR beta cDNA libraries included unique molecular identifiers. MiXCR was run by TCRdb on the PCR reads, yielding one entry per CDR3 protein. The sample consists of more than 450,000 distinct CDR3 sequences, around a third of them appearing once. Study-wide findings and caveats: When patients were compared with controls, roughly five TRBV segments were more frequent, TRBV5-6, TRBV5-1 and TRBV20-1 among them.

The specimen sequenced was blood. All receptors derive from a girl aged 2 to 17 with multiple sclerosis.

CDR3 coding DNA: TGTGCCACCAGCAGAGGGGCAGAGACACGGAACACTGAAGCTTTCTTT. The encoded protein is CATSRGAETRNTEAFF. The J gene is TRBJ1-1, the V gene TRBV15, with D unclear. Trimming took 1 base from V and 1 from J, leaving 13 bases between them. The CDR3 sequence is 16 residues long. CDR1 and CDR2 (germline): LNHNV, YYDKDF (reference sequence).

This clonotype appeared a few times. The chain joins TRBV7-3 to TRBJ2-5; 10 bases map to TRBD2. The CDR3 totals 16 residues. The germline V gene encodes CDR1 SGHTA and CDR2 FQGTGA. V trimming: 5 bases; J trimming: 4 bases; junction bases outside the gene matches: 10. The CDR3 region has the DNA TGTGCCAGCAGCCCGCTGCCTAGCGGGGGCGTAGAGACCCAGTACTTC. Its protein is CASSPLPSGGVETQYF.

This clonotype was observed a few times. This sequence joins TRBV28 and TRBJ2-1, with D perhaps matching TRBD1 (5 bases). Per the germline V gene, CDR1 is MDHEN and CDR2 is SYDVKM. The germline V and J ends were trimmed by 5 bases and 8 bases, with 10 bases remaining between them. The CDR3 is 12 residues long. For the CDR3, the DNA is TGTGCCAGCAGTCCAAAGGGGCATGAGCAGTTCTTC. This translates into CASSPKGHEQFF.